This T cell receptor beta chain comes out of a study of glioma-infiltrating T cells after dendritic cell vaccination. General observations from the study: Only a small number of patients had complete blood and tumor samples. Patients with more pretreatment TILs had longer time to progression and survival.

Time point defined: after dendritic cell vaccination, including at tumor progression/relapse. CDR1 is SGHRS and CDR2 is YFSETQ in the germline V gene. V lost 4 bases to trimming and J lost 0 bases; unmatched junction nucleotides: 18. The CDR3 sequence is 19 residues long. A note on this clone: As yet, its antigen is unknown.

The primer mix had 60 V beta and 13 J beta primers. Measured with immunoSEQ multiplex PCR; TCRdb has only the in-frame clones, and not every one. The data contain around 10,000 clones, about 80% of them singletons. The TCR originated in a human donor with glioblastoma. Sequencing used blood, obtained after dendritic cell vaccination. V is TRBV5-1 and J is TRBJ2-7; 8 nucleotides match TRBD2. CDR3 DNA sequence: TGCGCCAGCAGCCCTCGGACTAGCTCAAACGCTCCGAGCTCCTACGAGCAGTACTTC. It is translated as CASSPRTSSNAPSSYEQYF.